The T cell receptor beta chain described here comes from a study of somatic mutations in cytotoxic T cells in rheumatoid arthritis. Study summary: Flow cytometric sorting isolated some V beta antibody-stained T-cell populations at nearly 100% purity, and among them were V beta1+ cells that underwent TCRB sequencing. General observations from the study: It was found that CD8+ T-cell clonality in rheumatoid arthritis patients did not differ significantly from that in age-matched healthy controls. In about an eighth of the 65 patients, the largest CD8+ clone exceeded 20% of CD8+ cells.

CDR1 and CDR2 from the germline V gene are SGHVS and FNYEAQ. This CDR3 comprises 16 residues. Trimming at V came to 5 bases and at J to 7 bases, leaving 14 bases not matched to a gene. Measured with immunoSEQ multiplex PCR; TCRdb has only the in-frame clones, and not every one. The sample shows over 8,500 clones, roughly 79% of them seen only once. Positive magnetic bead selection isolated CD4+ and CD8+ cells, and flow cytometry checked purity. This clone is large by share. The antigen is not known. Input material: CD8+ T cells sorted from blood. The chain joins TRBV7-6 to TRBJ2-1; 7 bases agree with TRBD2. This clonotype was sampled from a woman aged 55-70 years with rheumatoid arthritis. The CDR3 here is CASSPTGAGNGNEQFF. The CDR3 DNA follows: TGTGCCAGCAGCCCCACGGGAGCGGGAAACGGAAATGAGCAGTTCTTC.